The 28 T cell receptor beta chains in this list originate from one sample, sequenced in a study of blood T cell repertoires in COVID-19. The assay was immunoSEQ multiplex PCR, and TCRdb's table has in-frame clones only and misses some. The table records 30,000 to 40,000 clones, 65% to 90% of them present only once. Sample: peripheral blood. The receptor source for this set is a woman aged 60-70 years with active COVID-19.

This clone has a single count. The V gene is TRBV9, the J gene TRBJ2-7; 10 nucleotides match TRBD1. V trimming: 5 bases; J trimming: 0 bases; junction bases outside the gene matches: 11. The CDR3 sequence is 17 residues long. Germline V gene lookup returns CDR1 SGDLS and CDR2 YYNGEE. The DNA for the CDR3 is TGTGCCAGCAGGCAGGACAGGGGGTTGCCCAGCTCCTACGAGCAGTACTTC. Its translation: CASRQDRGLPSSYEQYF. The full variable domain, in which reference TRBV9 and TRBJ2-7 provide the parts outside the CDR3, is DSGVTQTPKHLITATGQRVTLRCSPRSGDLSVYWYQQSLDQGLQFLIQYYNGEERAKGNILERFSAQQFPDLHSELNLSSLELGDSALYFCASRQDRGLPSSYEQYFGPGTRLTVT.

The chain carries TRBV7-2 and TRBJ1-1; 8 nucleotides agree with TRBD1. J was trimmed by 10 bases and V by 1 base; bases with no gene match: 11. This CDR3 spans 15 amino acids. CDR1 is SGHTA, CDR2 FQGNSA, per germline. The DNA of the CDR3 is TGTGCCAGCAGCTTAGGGGGGCAGGGGGCGAGGGCAGCTTTCTTT. Protein sequence: CASSLGGQGARAAFF.

V gene TRBV15 combines with J gene TRBJ1-5; 8 bases line up with TRBD1. Unmatched junction bases numbered 21, after V lost 5 bases and J lost 6 bases. This CDR3 spans 19 amino acids. Per germline, CDR1 LNHNV and CDR2 YYDKDF (reference sequence). CDR3 amino acids: CATSEMVRSLDRVRQPQHF. DNA of the CDR3: TGTGCCACCAGCGAGATGGTTCGGTCGTTGGACAGGGTCCGTCAGCCCCAGCATTTT.

The gene calls are TRBV3-1 (or the pseudogene TRBV3-2) and TRBJ2-1; 10 bases are a match to TRBD2. After removal of 6 bases from V and 4 bases from J, the junction contained 9 bases not matched to a gene. Germline CDR1 LGHDT, CDR2 YNNKEL (reference sequence). The CDR3 contains 16 residues. As DNA, the CDR3 is TGTGCCAGCAGTCCCAGAGGTAGCGGGGGGTACAATGAGCAGTTCTTC. Protein product: CASSPRGSGGYNEQFF.

This rearrangement joins TRBV6-5 to TRBJ2-1; the match to TRBD2 covers 13 bases. Losses at the gene ends were 6 bases for V and 10 bases for J; bases not matched to a gene: 9. This CDR3 is built from 15 residues. Germline values: CDR1 MNHEY, CDR2 SVGAGI. The CDR3 DNA is TGTGCCAGCAGCCGACCGGGACTAGCGGGACGAGAGCAGTTCTTC. It is translated as CASSRPGLAGREQFF.

This chain connects TRBV6-6 to TRBJ2-1, with 8 bases lining up with TRBD1. This CDR3 is built from 16 residues. Germline CDR1 is MNHNY and CDR2 is SVGAGI (reference sequence). Trimming at V came to 5 bases and at J to 4 bases, leaving 10 bases not matched to a gene. The CDR3, as DNA: TGTGCCAGCAGTCCGCGAGGGACAGGTTCGTACAATGAGCAGTTCTTC. This codes for CASSPRGTGSYNEQFF.

The chain joins TRBV3-1 (or the pseudogene TRBV3-2) to TRBJ2-5, with TRBD2 matching over 9 bases. This CDR3 region has 15 residues. V lost 6 bases, J lost 2 bases, and 7 bases stayed unmatched. Germline CDR1 reads LGHDT; CDR2 reads YNNKEL (reference sequence). CDR3 DNA: TGTGCCAGCAGTCGGACTAGCGCGATACAAGAGACCCAGTACTTC. This codes for CASSRTSAIQETQYF.

The sample holds one count of this clone. The CDR3 loop reads CASSSDRVDSPLHF. CDR3 sequence (DNA): TGTGCCAGCAGCTCGGACAGGGTGGACTCACCCCTCCACTTT. The rearrangement joins TRBV2 to TRBJ1-6, with TRBD1 identical over 8 bases. The CDR3 has 14 amino acids. J gave up 10 bases and V 6 bases, and 8 bases lay outside the gene matches. CDR1 and CDR2 (germline): SNHLY, FYNNEI.

The rearrangement links TRBV7-9 to TRBJ2-3; no clear D. The germline gives CDR1 SEHNR, CDR2 FQNEAQ (reference sequence). The CDR3 loop spans 13 amino acids. The V end lost 3 bases, the J end lost 0 bases, and 4 bases lay between the germline ends. The CDR3 DNA sequence: TGTGCCAGCAGCTTCTCCAGCACAGATACGCAGTATTTT. This encodes CASSFSSTDTQYF.

The V call is TRBV28, the J call TRBJ2-3; 11 bases are shared with TRBD2. CDR3 length: 16 residues. V was clipped by 5 bases and J by 4 bases; unmatched bases: 8. Germline V gives CDR1 MDHEN, CDR2 SYDVKM. Written as DNA, the CDR3 is TGTGCCAGCAGTGTAGCGGGGGGGACATCCGCAGATACGCAGTATTTT. It encodes CASSVAGGTSADTQYF.

Only one count was recorded for this clone. The rearrangement joins TRBV19 to TRBJ2-1, with a possible D match to TRBD1 (5 bases). V shed 10 bases and J shed 3 bases, with 13 bases lying between them. Germline V gives CDR1 LNHDA, CDR2 SQIVND (reference sequence). This CDR3 comprises 13 residues. The CDR3 loop is CATLKQGYNEQFF. CDR3 DNA sequence: TGTGCCACCCTCAAGCAGGGCTACAATGAGCAGTTCTTC.

V is TRBV6-5 and J is TRBJ1-5; TRBD1 agrees at 9 bases. After removal of 7 bases from V and 7 bases from J, the junction contained 8 bases not matched to a gene. The CDR3 has 14 residues. Germline CDR1 and CDR2: MNHEY and SVGAGI. The CDR3 DNA reads as TGTGCCAGCACCAAGGACAGGGGCGGCCAGCCCCAGCATTTT. Encoded protein: CASTKDRGGQPQHF.

The rearrangement links TRBV7-9 to TRBJ2-2; TRBD2 agrees at 15 bases. V dropped 3 bases and J dropped 4; count of bases not matched to a gene: 6. The CDR3 is made up of 18 amino acids. Germline V gives CDR1 SEHNR, CDR2 FQNEAQ (reference sequence). The CDR3, as DNA: TGTGCCAGCAGCTTCGGACTAGCGGGGGGGCATTTCACCGGGGAGCTGTTTTTT. It codes for CASSFGLAGGHFTGELFF.

The V gene is TRBV28, the J gene TRBJ2-5; D may be TRBD2 (6 bases). V lost 6 bases and J lost 2, with 10 bases in between. Germline-derived CDR1 and CDR2 are MDHEN and SYDVKM. The CDR3 extends over 13 amino acids. The CDR3 nucleotides are TGTGCCAGCAGCCAGGCGGGACAAGAGACCCAGTACTTC. Translating gives CASSQAGQETQYF.

The CDR3 sequence: CAWSTKIGTGGYEQYF. For the CDR3, the DNA is TGTGCCTGGAGTACGAAAATCGGGACAGGGGGCTACGAGCAGTACTTC. The chain is built from TRBV30 and TRBJ2-7; 11 positions agree with TRBD1. The CDR3 has 16 amino acids. V was pared by 2 bases and J by 3 bases, with 9 bases of the junction left unmatched. CDR1 and CDR2 (germline): GTSNPN, SVGIG (reference sequence).

The chain employs TRBV5-1 and TRBJ1-2, with D possibly being TRBD1 (6 bases). V dropped 8 bases and J dropped 4 bases, with 12 bases sitting between them. Germline V gene lookup returns CDR1 SGHRS and CDR2 YFSETQ. The CDR3 is made up of 12 amino acids. The DNA for the CDR3 is TGCGCCAGTACAGGGAGCTCCTATGGCTACACCTTC. Translated, it gives CASTGSSYGYTF.

The sample holds one count of this clone. J is TRBJ1-4 and V is TRBV27; D might be TRBD1 (6 bases). Germline CDR1 and CDR2: MNHEY and SMNVEV (reference sequence). The CDR3 extends over 15 amino acids. Trimming pared 6 bases from V and 5 bases from J, leaving 16 bases between. The CDR3 region has the DNA TGTGCCAGCAGGGCCCAGGGGTCGGTGAATGAAAAACTGTTTTTT. The encoded protein is CASRAQGSVNEKLFF.

The CDR3 DNA reads as TGTGCCACCAGTGACCGGGCTAACTATGGCTACACCTTC. This codes for CATSDRANYGYTF. The chain has TRBV24-1 and TRBJ1-2; D is unclear. V was trimmed by 4 bases and J by 0 bases, leaving 5 bases between them. CDR3 size: 13 residues. CDR1 KGHDR and CDR2 SFDVKD come from the germline V gene.

This chain joins TRBV6-6 and TRBJ1-1; 10 positions agree with TRBD1. Germline V gene lookup returns CDR1 MNHNY and CDR2 SVGAGI (reference sequence). The V and J ends lost 2 bases and 12 bases, in that order; junction bases with no gene match: 6. This CDR3 contains 13 residues. The CDR3 DNA reads as TGTGCCAGCAGTTACCCTGCGGGACAGGGGACTTTCTTT. This sequence encodes CASSYPAGQGTFF.

This sequence joins TRBV5-1 and TRBJ1-4, with TRBD1 matching 8 bases. Per germline, CDR1 SGHRS and CDR2 YFSETQ. The CDR3 consists of 14 residues. J lost 3 bases, V lost 4 bases, and 2 bases had no gene match. The CDR3 DNA reads TGCGCCAGCAGCCCAGGGGGCCCTAATGAAAAACTGTTTTTT. Its protein product is CASSPGGPNEKLFF.

The J gene is TRBJ2-1, the V gene TRBV5-1, with 9 bases identical to TRBD2. Trimming took 0 bases from V and 4 from J; bases not matched to a gene: 8. The CDR3 length is 17 residues. The germline V gene has CDR1 SGHRS and CDR2 YFSETQ. The CDR3 DNA is TGCGCCAGCAGCTTGGAGGGTAGCGGGAGTCAATACAATGAGCAGTTCTTC. Its translation: CASSLEGSGSQYNEQFF.

The chain couples TRBV30 to TRBJ1-1, with TRBD1 matching over 12 bases. The CDR3 extends over 15 amino acids. After removal of 0 bases from V and 5 bases from J, the junction contained 4 bases not matched to a gene. Germline values: CDR1 GTSNPN, CDR2 SVGIG (reference sequence). DNA for the CDR3: TGTGCCTGGAGTGTGGGACAGGGGGCGAGTACTGAAGCTTTCTTT. It specifies CAWSVGQGASTEAFF. Looking up the rest from reference TRBV30 and TRBJ1-1 gives the full variable domain: SQTIHQWPATLVQPVGSPLSLECTVEGTSNPNLYWYRQAAGRGLQLLFYSVGIGQISSEVPQNLSASRPQDRQFILSSKKLLLSDSGFYLCAWSVGQGASTEAFFGQGTRLTVV.

The V call is TRBV4-1, the J call TRBJ2-7; 9 bases fit TRBD2. The CDR3 is 17 amino acids. Trimming cost V 2 bases and J 2 bases; bases outside gene matches: 10. Germline V gene sequence: CDR1 MGHRA, CDR2 YSYEKL. The CDR3 sequence is CASSQYSGTSQTYEQYF. CDR3 DNA: TGCGCCAGCAGCCAATACTCCGGGACTAGCCAAACCTACGAGCAGTACTTC.

The V gene is TRBV7-2, the J gene TRBJ2-7, with 10 bases fitting TRBD2. The CDR3 length is 15 residues. From germline, CDR1 is SGHTA and CDR2 FQGNSA. Unmatched junction bases numbered 5, after V lost 2 bases and J lost 4 bases. CDR3 coding DNA: TGTGCCAGCAGCTTATCCGGGACTAGCGTTTACGAGCAGTACTTC. Amino acids: CASSLSGTSVYEQYF. Combining the CDR3 with reference TRBV7-2 and TRBJ2-7 gives the whole variable domain GAGVSQSPSNKVTEKGKDVELRCDPISGHTALYWYRQSLGQGLEFLIYFQGNSAPDKSGLPSDRFSAERTGGSVSTLTIQRTQQEDSAVYLCASSLSGTSVYEQYFGPGTRLTVT.

This clone appeared a single time. The chain is built from TRBV5-6 and TRBJ2-5; 14 nucleotides align to TRBD2. The CDR3 contains 15 residues. Germline V gives CDR1 SGHDT, CDR2 YYEEEE. V gave up 5 bases and J gave up 3 bases; unmatched junction bases: 3. CDR3 sequence: CASSSGLAGEETQYF. In DNA, the CDR3 is TGTGCCAGCAGTTCGGGACTAGCGGGGGAAGAGACCCAGTACTTC.

The chain is built from TRBV15 and TRBJ2-1; 11 positions match TRBD2. The V gene's germline CDR1 is LNHNV and CDR2 YYDKDF (reference sequence). Germline trimming cut 3 bases from V and 7 bases from J; bases unmatched to any gene: 2. This CDR3 has 14 residues. Here the CDR3 reads CATSRASGGNEQFF. The CDR3 bases are TGTGCCACCAGCAGGGCTAGCGGGGGGAATGAGCAGTTCTTC.

The chain links TRBV11-2 to TRBJ2-5; no clear D. The CDR3 is 15 residues long. V dropped 5 bases and J dropped 1 base, with 14 bases sitting between them. CDR1 is SGHAT and CDR2 is FQNNGV in the germline V gene. The CDR3 DNA reads TGTGCCAGCAGCCCTCGCCCTTGGCCCCAAGAGACCCAGTACTTC. The encoded protein is CASSPRPWPQETQYF. Together with reference TRBV11-2 and TRBJ2-5, the CDR3 gives the full variable domain: EAGVAQSPRYKIIEKRQSVAFWCNPISGHATLYWYQQILGQGPKLLIQFQNNGVVDDSQLPKDRFSAERLKGVDSTLKIQPAKLEDSAVYLCASSPRPWPQETQYFGPGTRLLVL.

The chain links TRBV2 to TRBJ2-2; D might be TRBD1 (5 bases). The CDR3 is 14 amino acids. V was clipped by 7 bases and J by 5 bases, with 14 bases between them. Germline CDR1 SNHLY, CDR2 FYNNEI. The CDR3 DNA reads TGTGCCAGCAATGGGGCTAGTGCGACCGGGGAGCTGTTTTTT. Protein sequence: CASNGASATGELFF.